Listed here are 18 T cell receptor beta chains from one sample, sequenced in a study of response to subunit inactivated influenza vaccine. TCRdb re-analysed the RT-PCR reads in MiXCR, keeping a single row per CDR3 protein. The sample lists approximately 530,000 distinct CDR3 sequences, under 15% occurring once. Sequenced material: PBMCs from blood, taken roughly 47 days after vaccination. The source of these receptors is a man between 45 and 60 years old who received an inactivated influenza vaccine.

In this sample, this clonotype turned up a few times. The V and J genes are TRBV7-9 and TRBJ1-4; the D is unclear. Germline assignment: CDR1 SEHNR and CDR2 FQNEAQ (reference sequence). The CDR3 loop spans 17 amino acids. The ends were cut back, 1 base at V and 6 bases at J, with 18 bases in the middle. CDR3 in amino acids: CASSLGWRREEDEKLFF. DNA for the CDR3: TGTGCCAGCAGCTTAGGTTGGAGGAGGGAAGAAGATGAAAAACTGTTTTTT.

This clonotype was seen only a few times. The chain employs TRBV10-3 and TRBJ2-3, with no clear D. V shed 6 bases and J shed 2 bases, with 12 bases lying between them. CDR3 length: 14 residues. Germline V gives CDR1 ENHRY, CDR2 SYGVKD. CDR3 bases: TGTGCCATCAGGGTTGGGCGGTCCACAGATACGCAGTATTTT. This gives the protein CAIRVGRSTDTQYF.

This clonotype was observed a few times. The chain links TRBV20-1 to TRBJ2-1; TRBD2 agrees at 11 bases. The CDR3 loop spans 15 amino acids. V shed 1 base and J 8 bases; nucleotides not matched to a gene: 7. Germline CDR1 DFQATT, CDR2 SNEGSKA (reference sequence). The CDR3 is CSARVPSGRMDEQFF. CDR3 nucleotide sequence: TGCAGTGCTAGAGTCCCTAGCGGGAGGATGGATGAGCAGTTCTTC.

The genes are TRBV7-9 and TRBJ2-1, with 8 bases aligning to TRBD2. Germline loops: CDR1 SEHNR, CDR2 FQNEAQ (reference sequence). The CDR3 totals 15 residues. V lost 5 bases and J lost 2; bases outside the gene matches: 5. CDR3 sequence reads: CASSPGRAPYNEQFF. In DNA, the CDR3 is TGTGCCAGCAGCCCCGGGAGGGCCCCCTACAATGAGCAGTTCTTC.

The chain combines TRBV11-2 with TRBJ2-5; perhaps TRBD2 as D (6 bases). There are 18 residues in the CDR3. V lost 6 bases to trimming and J lost 0 bases, with 23 bases between them. Germline V gene data show CDR1 as SGHAT and CDR2 as FQNNGV. The CDR3 DNA follows: TGTGCCAGCAGTTCCCAATCCTTGGGACTTGTATACCAAGAGACCCAGTACTTC. Protein product: CASSSQSLGLVYQETQYF.

This chain connects TRBV5-1 to TRBJ2-7, with TRBD2 as a possible D gene (5 bases). The CDR3 extends over 14 amino acids. The V end lost 4 bases, the J end lost 5 bases, and 16 bases lay between the germline ends. Per the germline V gene, CDR1 is SGHRS and CDR2 is YFSETQ. CDR3 sequence (DNA): TGCGCCAGCAGCCCGGACTCGATTCCCCACGAGCAGTACTTC. This sequence encodes CASSPDSIPHEQYF.

V and J are TRBV12-3 or TRBV12-4 and TRBJ1-2; perhaps TRBD1 as D (5 bases). V lost 5 bases, J lost 0 bases, and 16 bases lay in between. The CDR3 contains 16 residues. CDR3 coding DNA: TGTGCCAGCAGTCTTTTCCAGGGCAGAACTAACTATGGCTACACCTTC. Its protein is CASSLFQGRTNYGYTF.

The chain is built from TRBV6-4 and TRBJ2-1; D is perhaps TRBD1 (6 bases). Germline lookup yields CDR1 MRHNA and CDR2 SNTAGT. CDR3 length: 14 residues. The V end lost 6 bases, the J end lost 7 bases, and 16 bases lay between the germline ends. For the CDR3, the DNA is TGTGCCAGCAGCCCGGAACAGGGAGCAAATGAGCAGTTCTTC. Its translation: CASSPEQGANEQFF.

This clonotype was detected a few times. This chain uses TRBV20-1 with TRBJ2-7; D unclear. Germline CDR1 and CDR2: DFQATT and SNEGSKA (reference sequence). The CDR3 is 15 residues long. V was cut by 0 bases and J by 8 bases, with 20 bases left in between. The CDR3 DNA follows: TGCAGTGCTAGAGATTTGGCGCGGCACCCTATAAAGCAGTACTTC. This gives the protein CSARDLARHPIKQYF.

This chain uses TRBV28 with TRBJ1-5; TRBD1 matches 8 bases. The CDR3 runs to 14 residues. Losses at the gene ends were 6 bases for V and 2 bases for J; bases not matched to a gene: 3. Looked up from germline, CDR1 is MDHEN and CDR2 is SYDVKM. The CDR3 DNA follows: TGTGCCAGCAGATGGGGACAGGGCAATCAGCCCCAGCATTTT. Translated, it gives CASRWGQGNQPQHF.

This chain connects TRBV7-2 to TRBJ2-6, with unresolved D. Per the germline V gene, CDR1 is SGHTA and CDR2 is FQGNSA. CDR3 length equals 15 residues. V lost 4 bases, J lost 4 bases, and 11 bases lay in between. The CDR3 spells CASSYSPDGANVLTF. CDR3 bases: TGTGCCAGCAGCTATTCCCCTGACGGGGCCAACGTCCTGACTTTC.

This clonotype turned up a few times. V is TRBV7-6 and J is TRBJ2-3; D call uncertain. The ends were cut back, 5 bases at V and 8 bases at J, with 11 bases in the middle. The CDR3 consists of 12 residues. Germline values: CDR1 SGHVS, CDR2 FNYEAQ. The CDR3 DNA sequence: TGTGCCAGCAGCCCCCCTTTCGGTACGCAGTATTTT. Amino acid sequence: CASSPPFGTQYF.

This clonotype was seen more than once but under ten times. The V and J genes are TRBV10-3 and TRBJ2-1, with TRBD1 as a possible D gene (6 bases). Germline V gene sequence: CDR1 ENHRY, CDR2 SYGVKD. This CDR3 region has 13 residues. Between the trimmed V and J ends, which lost 10 bases and 7 bases, there was a span of 17 bases. This CDR3 reads CATNDRFDNEQFF. CDR3 coding DNA: TGTGCCACCAATGACAGGTTTGATAATGAGCAGTTCTTC.

The rearrangement links TRBV12-3 or TRBV12-4 to TRBJ2-7; D not certain. The CDR3 is 13 residues long. Trimming left V 6 bases short and J 0 bases short, with 9 bases between. DNA for the CDR3: TGTGCCAGCAGGACCGATGCCTCCTACGAGCAGTACTTC. Translating it yields CASRTDASYEQYF.

This clonotype was detected only a few times. The J gene is TRBJ2-3, the V gene TRBV9; 8 bases are shared with TRBD1. Trimming removed 1 base from V and 3 bases from J; junction bases left unmatched: 4. The CDR3 has 15 amino acids. Per germline, CDR1 SGDLS and CDR2 YYNGEE. The CDR3 DNA reads as TGTGCCAGCAGCGTAACAAACAGGGGGACAGATACGCAGTATTTT. Translating it yields CASSVTNRGTDTQYF.

Only a few counts were recorded for this clonotype. The chain employs TRBV7-2 and TRBJ2-3; no definite D call. Trimming took off 5 bases at V and 10 bases at J, with 16 bases between the two ends. Germline V CDR1 and CDR2: SGHTA, FQGNSA. The CDR3 has 13 amino acids. CDR3 sequence: CASSPSTRSAQYF. CDR3 sequence (DNA): TGTGCCAGCAGCCCTTCGACTCGAAGCGCGCAGTATTTT.

This clonotype appeared a few times. The rearrangement joins TRBV12-3 or TRBV12-4 to TRBJ2-5, with unresolved D. The CDR3 extends over 14 amino acids. The germline V and J ends were trimmed by 2 bases and 1 base, with 8 bases remaining between them. The CDR3 DNA sequence: TGTGCCAGCAGTTTACTATTGGGCCAAGAGACCCAGTACTTC. As protein: CASSLLLGQETQYF.

This clonotype has just a few counts. Written as DNA, the CDR3 is TGTGCCAGCAGTTACTCGGGGACCCCCGCCACAGATACGCAGTATTTT. Its protein product is CASSYSGTPATDTQYF. J is TRBJ2-3 and V is TRBV6-5, with D perhaps TRBD1 or TRBD2 (5 bases each). This CDR3 is 16 amino acids long. Germline CDR1 is MNHEY and CDR2 is SVGAGI. The V gene lost 0 bases and the J gene lost 2 bases, with 12 bases spanning the gap.